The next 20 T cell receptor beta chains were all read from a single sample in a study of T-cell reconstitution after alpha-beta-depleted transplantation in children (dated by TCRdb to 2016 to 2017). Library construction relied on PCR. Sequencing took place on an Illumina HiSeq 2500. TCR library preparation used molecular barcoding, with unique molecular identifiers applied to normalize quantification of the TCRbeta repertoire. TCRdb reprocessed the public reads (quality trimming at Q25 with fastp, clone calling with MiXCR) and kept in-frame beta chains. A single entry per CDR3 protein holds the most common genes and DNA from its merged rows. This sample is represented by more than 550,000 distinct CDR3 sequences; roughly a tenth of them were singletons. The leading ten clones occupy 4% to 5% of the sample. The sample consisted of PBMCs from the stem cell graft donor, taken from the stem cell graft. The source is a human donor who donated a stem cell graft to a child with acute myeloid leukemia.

The CDR3 protein is CAWSGQENTEAFF. CDR3 in DNA: TGTGCCTGGTCGGGACAGGAGAACACTGAAGCTTTCTTT. V is TRBV30 and J is TRBJ1-1; the match to TRBD1 covers 8 bases. V lost 5 bases to trimming and J lost 1 base; unmatched junction nucleotides: 3. The CDR3 is made up of 13 amino acids. CDR1 and CDR2 (germline): GTSNPN, SVGIG (reference sequence).

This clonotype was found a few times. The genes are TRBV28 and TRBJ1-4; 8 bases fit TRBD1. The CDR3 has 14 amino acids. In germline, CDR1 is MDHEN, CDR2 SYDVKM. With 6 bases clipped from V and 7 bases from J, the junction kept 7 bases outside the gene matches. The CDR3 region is CASRNTGGFEKLFF. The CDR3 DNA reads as TGTGCCAGCAGGAACACAGGGGGGTTTGAAAAACTGTTTTTT.

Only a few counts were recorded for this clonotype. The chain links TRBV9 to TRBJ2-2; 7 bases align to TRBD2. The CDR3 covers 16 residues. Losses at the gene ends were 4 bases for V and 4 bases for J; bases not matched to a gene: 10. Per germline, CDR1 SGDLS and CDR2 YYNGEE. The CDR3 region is CASSPQGGGITGELFF. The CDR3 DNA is TGTGCCAGCAGCCCCCAGGGCGGGGGTATCACCGGGGAGCTGTTTTTT.

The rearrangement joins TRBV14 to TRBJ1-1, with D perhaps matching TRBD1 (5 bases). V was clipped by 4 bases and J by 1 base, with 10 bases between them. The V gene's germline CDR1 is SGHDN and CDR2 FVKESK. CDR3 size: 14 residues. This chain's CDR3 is CASSRRGENTEAFF. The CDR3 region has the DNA TGTGCCAGCAGCCGCCGGGGCGAGAACACTGAAGCTTTCTTT. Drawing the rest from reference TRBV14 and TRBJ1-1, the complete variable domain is EAGVTQFPSHSVIEKGQTVTLRCDPISGHDNLYWYRRVMGKEIKFLLHFVKESKQDESGMPNNRFLAERTGGTYSTLKVQPAELEDSGVYFCASSRRGENTEAFFGQGTRLTVV.

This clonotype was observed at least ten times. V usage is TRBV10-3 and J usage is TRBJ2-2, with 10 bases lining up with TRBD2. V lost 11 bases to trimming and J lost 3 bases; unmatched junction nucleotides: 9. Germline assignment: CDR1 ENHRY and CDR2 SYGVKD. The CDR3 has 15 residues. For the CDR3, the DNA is TGTGCCTCTGGATCTAGCGGGAGCGACACCGGGGAGCTGTTTTTT. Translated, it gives CASGSSGSDTGELFF.

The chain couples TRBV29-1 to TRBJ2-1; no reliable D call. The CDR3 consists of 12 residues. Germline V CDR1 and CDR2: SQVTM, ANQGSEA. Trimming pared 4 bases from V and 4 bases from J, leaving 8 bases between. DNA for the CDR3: TGCAGCGTTGCCCGTGGGTACAATGAGCAGTTCTTC. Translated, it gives CSVARGYNEQFF.

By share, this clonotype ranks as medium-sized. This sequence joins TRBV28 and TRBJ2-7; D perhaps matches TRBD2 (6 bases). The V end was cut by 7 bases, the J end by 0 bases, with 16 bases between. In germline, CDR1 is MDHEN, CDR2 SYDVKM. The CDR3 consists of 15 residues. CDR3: CASTAPERASYEQYF. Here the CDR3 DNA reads TGTGCCAGCACCGCCCCAGAGCGGGCCTCCTACGAGCAGTACTTC.

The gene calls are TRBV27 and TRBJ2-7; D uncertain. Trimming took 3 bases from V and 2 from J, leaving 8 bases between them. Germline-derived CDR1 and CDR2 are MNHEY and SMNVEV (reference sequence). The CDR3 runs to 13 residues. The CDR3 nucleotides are TGTGCCAGCAGTTTCATGGCCACCTACGAGCAGTACTTC. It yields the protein CASSFMATYEQYF.

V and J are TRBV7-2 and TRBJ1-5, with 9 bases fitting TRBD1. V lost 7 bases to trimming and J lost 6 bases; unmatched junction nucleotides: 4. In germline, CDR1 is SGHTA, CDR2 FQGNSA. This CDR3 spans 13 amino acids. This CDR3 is CASKQGAGQPQHF. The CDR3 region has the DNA TGTGCCAGCAAACAGGGGGCTGGTCAGCCCCAGCATTTT.

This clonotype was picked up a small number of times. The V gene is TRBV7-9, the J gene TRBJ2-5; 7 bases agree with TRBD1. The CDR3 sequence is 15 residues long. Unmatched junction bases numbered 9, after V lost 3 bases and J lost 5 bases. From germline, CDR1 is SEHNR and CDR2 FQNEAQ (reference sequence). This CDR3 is CASSLGEQGMETQYF. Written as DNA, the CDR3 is TGTGCCAGCAGCTTGGGGGAACAGGGGATGGAGACCCAGTACTTC.

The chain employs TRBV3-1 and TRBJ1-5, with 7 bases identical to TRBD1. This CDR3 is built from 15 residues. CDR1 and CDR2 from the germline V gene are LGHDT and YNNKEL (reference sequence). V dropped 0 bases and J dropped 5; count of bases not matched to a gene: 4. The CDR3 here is CASSQDLTGDQPQHF. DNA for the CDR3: TGTGCCAGCAGCCAAGATCTAACAGGGGATCAGCCCCAGCATTTT.

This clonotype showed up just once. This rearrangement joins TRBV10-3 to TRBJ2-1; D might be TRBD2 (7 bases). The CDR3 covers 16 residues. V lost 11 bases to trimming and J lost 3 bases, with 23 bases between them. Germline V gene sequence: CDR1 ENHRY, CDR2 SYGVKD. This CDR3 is CAARLGGGHLYNEQFF. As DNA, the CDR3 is TGTGCCGCCCGGTTGGGGGGGGGACACCTCTACAATGAGCAGTTCTTC.

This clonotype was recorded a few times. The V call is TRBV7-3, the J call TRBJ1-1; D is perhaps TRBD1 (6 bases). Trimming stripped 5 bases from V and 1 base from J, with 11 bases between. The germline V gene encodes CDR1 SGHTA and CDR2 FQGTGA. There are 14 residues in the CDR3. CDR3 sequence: CASSPAGQNTEAFF. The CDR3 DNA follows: TGTGCCAGCAGCCCCGCGGGACAGAACACTGAAGCTTTCTTT.

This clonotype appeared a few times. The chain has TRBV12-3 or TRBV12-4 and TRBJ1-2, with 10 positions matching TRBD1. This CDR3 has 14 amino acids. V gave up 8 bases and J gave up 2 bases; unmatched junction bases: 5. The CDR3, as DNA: TGTGCCAGCCACGGGGACAGGGGAAACTATGGCTACACCTTC. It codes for CASHGDRGNYGYTF.

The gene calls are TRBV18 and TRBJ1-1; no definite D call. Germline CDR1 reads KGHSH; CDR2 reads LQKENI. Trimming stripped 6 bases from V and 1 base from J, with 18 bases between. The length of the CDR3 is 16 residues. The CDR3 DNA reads TGTGCCAGCTCCCCAATCTGGACGGGCGGGAACACTGAAGCTTTCTTT. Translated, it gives CASSPIWTGGNTEAFF.

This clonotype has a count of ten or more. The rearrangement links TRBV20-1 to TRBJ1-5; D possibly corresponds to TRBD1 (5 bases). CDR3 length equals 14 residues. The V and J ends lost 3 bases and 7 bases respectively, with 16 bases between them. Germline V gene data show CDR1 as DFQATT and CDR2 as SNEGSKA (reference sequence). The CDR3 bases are TGCAGTGCTAGGGCACGGGGGGAAGAGCAGCCCCAGCATTTT. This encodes CSARARGEEQPQHF.

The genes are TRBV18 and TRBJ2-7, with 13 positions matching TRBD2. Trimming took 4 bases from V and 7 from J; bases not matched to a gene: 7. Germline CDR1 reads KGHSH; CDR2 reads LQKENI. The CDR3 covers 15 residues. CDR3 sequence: CASSRETSGRGEQYF. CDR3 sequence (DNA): TGTGCCAGCTCACGCGAAACTAGCGGGAGGGGTGAGCAGTACTTC.

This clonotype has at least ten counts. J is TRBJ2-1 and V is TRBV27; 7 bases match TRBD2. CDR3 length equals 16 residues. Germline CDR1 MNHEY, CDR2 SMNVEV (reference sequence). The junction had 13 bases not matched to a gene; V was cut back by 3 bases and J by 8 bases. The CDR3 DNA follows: TGTGCCAGCAGTTTCTTTGAGAGGGAGGGCCTTGATGAGCAGTTCTTC. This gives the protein CASSFFEREGLDEQFF.

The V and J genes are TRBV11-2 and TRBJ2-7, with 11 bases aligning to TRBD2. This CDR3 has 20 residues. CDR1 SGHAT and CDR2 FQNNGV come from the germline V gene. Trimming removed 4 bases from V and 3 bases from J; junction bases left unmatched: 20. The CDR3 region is CASSSNPALLTSGSYYEQYF. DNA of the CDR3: TGTGCCAGCAGCTCTAATCCCGCCCTCCTTACTAGCGGGAGTTACTACGAGCAGTACTTC.

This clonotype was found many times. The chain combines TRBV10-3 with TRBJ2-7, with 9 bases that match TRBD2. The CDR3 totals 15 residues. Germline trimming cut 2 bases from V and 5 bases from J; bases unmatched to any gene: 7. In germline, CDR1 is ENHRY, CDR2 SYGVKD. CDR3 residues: CAISETLREGNEQYF. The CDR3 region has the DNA TGTGCCATCAGTGAGACCTTGCGGGAGGGCAACGAGCAGTACTTC.